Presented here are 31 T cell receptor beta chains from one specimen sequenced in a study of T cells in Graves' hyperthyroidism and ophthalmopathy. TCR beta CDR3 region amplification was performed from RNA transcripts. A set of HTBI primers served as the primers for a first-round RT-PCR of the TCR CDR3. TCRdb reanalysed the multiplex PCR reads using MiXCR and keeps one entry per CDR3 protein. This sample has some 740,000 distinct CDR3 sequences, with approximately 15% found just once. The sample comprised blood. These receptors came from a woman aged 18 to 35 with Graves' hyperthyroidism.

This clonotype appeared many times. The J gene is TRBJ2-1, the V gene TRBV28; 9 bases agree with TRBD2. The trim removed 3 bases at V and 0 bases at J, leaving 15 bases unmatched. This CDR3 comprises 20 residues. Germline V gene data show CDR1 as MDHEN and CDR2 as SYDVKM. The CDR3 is CASSFHPKLAGHSSYNEQFF. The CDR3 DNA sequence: TGTGCCAGCAGTTTCCACCCCAAACTAGCGGGCCACAGCTCCTACAATGAGCAGTTCTTC.

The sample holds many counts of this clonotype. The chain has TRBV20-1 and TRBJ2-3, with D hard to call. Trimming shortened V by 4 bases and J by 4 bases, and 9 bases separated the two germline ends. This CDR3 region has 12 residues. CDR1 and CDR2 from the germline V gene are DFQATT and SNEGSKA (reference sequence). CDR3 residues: CSAIVGSDTQYF. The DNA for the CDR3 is TGCAGTGCTATAGTCGGTTCAGATACGCAGTATTTT.

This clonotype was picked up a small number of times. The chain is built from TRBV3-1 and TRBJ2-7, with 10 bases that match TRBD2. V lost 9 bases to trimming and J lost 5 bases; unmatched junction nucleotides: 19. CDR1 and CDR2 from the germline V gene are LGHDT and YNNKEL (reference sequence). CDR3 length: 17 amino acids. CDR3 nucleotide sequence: TGTGCCAGTACCGCAAGCGGGGGGGCTACTTCTGCCCACGAGCAGTACTTC. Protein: CASTASGGATSAHEQYF.

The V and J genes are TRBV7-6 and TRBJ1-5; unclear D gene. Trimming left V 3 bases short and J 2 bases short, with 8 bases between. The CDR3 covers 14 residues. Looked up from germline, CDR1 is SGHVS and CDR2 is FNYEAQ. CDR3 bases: TGTGCCAGCAGCTTGATCGGCCGCAATCAGCCCCAGCATTTT. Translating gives CASSLIGRNQPQHF.

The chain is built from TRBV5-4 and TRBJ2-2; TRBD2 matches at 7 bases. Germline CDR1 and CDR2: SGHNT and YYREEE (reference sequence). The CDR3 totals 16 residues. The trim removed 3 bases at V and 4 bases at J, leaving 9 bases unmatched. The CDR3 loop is CASSWGGLPGTGELFF. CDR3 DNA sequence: TGTGCCAGCAGCTGGGGGGGACTTCCCGGCACCGGGGAGCTGTTTTTT.

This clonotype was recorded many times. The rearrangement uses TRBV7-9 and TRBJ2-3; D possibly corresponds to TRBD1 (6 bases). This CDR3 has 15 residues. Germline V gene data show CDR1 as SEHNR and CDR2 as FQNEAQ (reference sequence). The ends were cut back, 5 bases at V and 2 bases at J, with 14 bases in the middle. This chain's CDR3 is CASSHIQGPTDTQYF. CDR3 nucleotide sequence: TGTGCCAGCAGCCATATACAGGGACCCACAGATACGCAGTATTTT.

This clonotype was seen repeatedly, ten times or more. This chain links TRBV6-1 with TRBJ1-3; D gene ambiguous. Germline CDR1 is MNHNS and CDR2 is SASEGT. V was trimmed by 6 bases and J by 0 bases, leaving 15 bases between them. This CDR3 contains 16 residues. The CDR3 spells CASSADLIPSGNTIYF. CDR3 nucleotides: TGTGCCAGCAGCGCGGACCTAATCCCCTCTGGAAACACCATATATTTT.

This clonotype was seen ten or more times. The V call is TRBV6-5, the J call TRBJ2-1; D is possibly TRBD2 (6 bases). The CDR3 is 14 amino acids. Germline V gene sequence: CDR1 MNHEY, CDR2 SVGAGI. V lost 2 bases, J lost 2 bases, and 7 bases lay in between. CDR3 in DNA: TGTGCCAGCAGTTACCGGGAGACCTACAATGAGCAGTTCTTC. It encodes CASSYRETYNEQFF.

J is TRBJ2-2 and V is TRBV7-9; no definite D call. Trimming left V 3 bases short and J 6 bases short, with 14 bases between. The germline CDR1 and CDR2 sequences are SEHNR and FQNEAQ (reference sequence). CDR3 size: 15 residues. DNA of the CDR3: TGTGCCAGCAGCTTTTCCCGACAAGTACCCGGGGAGCTGTTTTTT. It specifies CASSFSRQVPGELFF.

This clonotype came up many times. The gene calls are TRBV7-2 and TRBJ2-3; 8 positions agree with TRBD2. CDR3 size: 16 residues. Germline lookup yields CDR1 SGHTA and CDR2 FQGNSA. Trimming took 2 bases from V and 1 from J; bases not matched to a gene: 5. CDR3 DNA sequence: TGTGCCAGCAGCTTACAATCAGCGGGAGGCACAGATACGCAGTATTTT. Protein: CASSLQSAGGTDTQYF.

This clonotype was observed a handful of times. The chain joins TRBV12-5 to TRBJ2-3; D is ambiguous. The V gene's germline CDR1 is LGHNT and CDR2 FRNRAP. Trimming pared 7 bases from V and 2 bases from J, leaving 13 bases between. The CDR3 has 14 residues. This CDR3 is CASAAQSPTDTQYF. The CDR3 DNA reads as TGTGCTAGTGCCGCCCAGTCCCCCACAGATACGCAGTATTTT.

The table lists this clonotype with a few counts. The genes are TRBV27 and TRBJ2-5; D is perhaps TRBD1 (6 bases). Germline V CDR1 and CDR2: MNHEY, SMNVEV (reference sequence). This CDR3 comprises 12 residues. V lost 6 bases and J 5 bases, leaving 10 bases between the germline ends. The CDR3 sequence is CASRTTGETQYF. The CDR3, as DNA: TGTGCCAGCAGGACGACAGGCGAGACCCAGTACTTC.

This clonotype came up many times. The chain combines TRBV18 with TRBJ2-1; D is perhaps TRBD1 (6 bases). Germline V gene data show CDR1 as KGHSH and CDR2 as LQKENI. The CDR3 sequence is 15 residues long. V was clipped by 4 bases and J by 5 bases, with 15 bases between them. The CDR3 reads CASSRGLGENNEQFF. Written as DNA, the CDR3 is TGTGCCAGCTCACGGGGGCTTGGCGAGAACAATGAGCAGTTCTTC.

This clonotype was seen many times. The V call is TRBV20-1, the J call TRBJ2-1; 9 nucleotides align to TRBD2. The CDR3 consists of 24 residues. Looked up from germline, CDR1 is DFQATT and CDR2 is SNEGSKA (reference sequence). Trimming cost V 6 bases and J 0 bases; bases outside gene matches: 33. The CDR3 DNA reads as TGCAGTGCCGAGTTCCTCCCCGGACTAGCGAGACAACCTAAAGTATTTTACTCCTACAATGAGCAGTTCTTC. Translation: CSAEFLPGLARQPKVFYSYNEQFF.

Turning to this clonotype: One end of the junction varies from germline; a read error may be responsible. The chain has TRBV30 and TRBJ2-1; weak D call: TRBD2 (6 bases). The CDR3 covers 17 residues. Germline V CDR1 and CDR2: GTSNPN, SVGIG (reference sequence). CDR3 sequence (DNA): TGTGCCTGGAGCCGCGGCGGGACCCTTAGCTCCTACAATAAGCAGTTCTTC. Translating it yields CAWSRGGTLSSYNKQFF.

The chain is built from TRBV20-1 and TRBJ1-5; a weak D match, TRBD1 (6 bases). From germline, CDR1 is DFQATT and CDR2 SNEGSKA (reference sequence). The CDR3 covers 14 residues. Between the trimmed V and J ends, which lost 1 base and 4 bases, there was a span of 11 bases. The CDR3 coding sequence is TGCAGTGCTAGAGTCCAGGGGTTTAATCAGCCCCAGCATTTT. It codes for CSARVQGFNQPQHF.

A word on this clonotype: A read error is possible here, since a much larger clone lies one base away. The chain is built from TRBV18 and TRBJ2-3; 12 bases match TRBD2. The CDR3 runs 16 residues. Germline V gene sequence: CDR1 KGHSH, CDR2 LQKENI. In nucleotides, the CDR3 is TGTGCCAGCTCAGCCTCGACTAGCGGGAGCACAGATGCGCAGTATTTT. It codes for CASSASTSGSTDAQYF.

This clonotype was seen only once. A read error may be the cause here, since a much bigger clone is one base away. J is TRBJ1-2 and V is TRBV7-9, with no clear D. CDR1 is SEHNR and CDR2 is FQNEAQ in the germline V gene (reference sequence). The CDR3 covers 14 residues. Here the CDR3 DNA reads TGTGCCGGCAGCCGTCCTGAGGGTGGCGGCGGCTACACCTTC. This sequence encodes CAGSRPEGGGGYTF. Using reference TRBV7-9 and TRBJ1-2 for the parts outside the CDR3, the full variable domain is DTGVSQNPRHKITKRGQNVTFRCDPISEHNRLYWYRQTLGQGPEFLTYFQNEAQLEKSRLLSDRFSAERPKGSFSTLEIQRTEQGDSAMYLCAGSRPEGGGGYTFGSGTRLTVV.

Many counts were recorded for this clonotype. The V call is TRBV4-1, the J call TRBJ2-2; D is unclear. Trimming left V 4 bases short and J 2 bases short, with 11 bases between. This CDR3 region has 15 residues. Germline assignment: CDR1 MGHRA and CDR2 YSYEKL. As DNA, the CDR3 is TGCGCCAGCAGCCTTCAGCTAGGAAACACCGGGGAGCTGTTTTTT. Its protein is CASSLQLGNTGELFF.

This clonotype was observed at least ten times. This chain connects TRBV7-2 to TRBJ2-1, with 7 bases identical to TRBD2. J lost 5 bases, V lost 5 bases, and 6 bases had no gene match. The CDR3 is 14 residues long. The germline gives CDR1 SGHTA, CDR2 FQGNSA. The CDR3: CASSHSGPNNEQFF. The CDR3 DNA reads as TGTGCCAGCAGCCATAGCGGGCCCAACAATGAGCAGTTCTTC.

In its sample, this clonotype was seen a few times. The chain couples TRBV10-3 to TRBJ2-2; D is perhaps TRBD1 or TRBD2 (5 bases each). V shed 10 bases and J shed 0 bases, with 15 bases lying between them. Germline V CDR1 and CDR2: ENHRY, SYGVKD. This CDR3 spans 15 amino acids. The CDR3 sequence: CATATGASNTGELFF. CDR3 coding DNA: TGTGCCACGGCGACCGGGGCTTCGAACACCGGGGAGCTGTTTTTT.

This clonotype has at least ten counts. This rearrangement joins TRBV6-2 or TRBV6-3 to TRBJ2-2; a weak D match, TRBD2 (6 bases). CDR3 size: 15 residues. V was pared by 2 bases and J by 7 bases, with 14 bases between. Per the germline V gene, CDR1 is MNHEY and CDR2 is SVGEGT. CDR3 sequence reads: CASSYPGLLGGELFF. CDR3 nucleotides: TGTGCCAGCAGTTACCCGGGACTCCTGGGCGGGGAGCTGTTTTTT.

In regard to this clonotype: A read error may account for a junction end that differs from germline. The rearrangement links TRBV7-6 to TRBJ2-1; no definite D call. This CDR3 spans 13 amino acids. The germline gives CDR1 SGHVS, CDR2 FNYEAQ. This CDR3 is CASSLSNGNEQFF. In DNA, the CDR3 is TGTGCTAGCAGCTTAAGTAACGGCAATGAGCAGTTCTTC.

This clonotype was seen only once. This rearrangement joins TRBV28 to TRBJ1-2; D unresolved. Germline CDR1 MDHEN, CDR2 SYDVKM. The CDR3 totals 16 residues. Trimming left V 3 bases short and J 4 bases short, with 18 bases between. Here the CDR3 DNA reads TGTGCCAGCAGTTTTATTACTCGACACCCTGGCTATGGCTACACCTTC. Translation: CASSFITRHPGYGYTF.

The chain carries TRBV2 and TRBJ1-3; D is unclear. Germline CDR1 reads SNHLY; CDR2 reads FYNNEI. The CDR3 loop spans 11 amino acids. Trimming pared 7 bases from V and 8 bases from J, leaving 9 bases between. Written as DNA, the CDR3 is TGTGCCAGCACCGCATGGGACACCATATATTTT. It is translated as CASTAWDTIYF. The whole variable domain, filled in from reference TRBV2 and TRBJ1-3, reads EPEVTQTPSHQVTQMGQEVILRCVPISNHLYFYWYRQILGQKVEFLVSFYNNEISEKSEIFDDQFSVERPDGSNFTLKIRSTKLEDSAMYFCASTAWDTIYFGEGSWLTVV.

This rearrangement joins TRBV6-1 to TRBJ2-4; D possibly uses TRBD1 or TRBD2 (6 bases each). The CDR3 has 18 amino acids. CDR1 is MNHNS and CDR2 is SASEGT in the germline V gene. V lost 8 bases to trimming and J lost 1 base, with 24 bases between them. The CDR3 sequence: CASSPLPKIGGAKNIQYF. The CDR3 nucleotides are TGTGCCAGCTCTCCGCTCCCCAAAATAGGGGGGGCCAAAAACATTCAGTACTTC.

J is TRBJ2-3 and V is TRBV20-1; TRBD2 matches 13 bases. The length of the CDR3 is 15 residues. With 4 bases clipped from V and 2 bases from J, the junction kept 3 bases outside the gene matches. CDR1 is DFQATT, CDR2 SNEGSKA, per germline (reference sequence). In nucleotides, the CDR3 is TGCAGTGCTACGGGACTAGCGGGGCACACAGATACGCAGTATTTT. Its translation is CSATGLAGHTDTQYF.

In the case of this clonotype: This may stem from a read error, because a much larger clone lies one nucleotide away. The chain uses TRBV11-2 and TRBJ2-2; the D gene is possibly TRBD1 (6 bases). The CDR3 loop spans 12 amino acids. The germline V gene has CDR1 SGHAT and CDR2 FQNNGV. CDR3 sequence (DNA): TGTGCCTGCAGCTCAATTACAGGGAAGCTGTTTTTT. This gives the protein CACSSITGKLFF.

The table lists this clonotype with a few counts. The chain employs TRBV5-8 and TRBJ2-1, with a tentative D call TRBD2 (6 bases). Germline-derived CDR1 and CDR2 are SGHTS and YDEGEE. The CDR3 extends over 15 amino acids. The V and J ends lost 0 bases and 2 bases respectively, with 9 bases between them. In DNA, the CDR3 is TGTGCCAGCAGCTTGGACGGAGGGGCCTACAATGAGCAGTTCTTC. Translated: CASSLDGGAYNEQFF.

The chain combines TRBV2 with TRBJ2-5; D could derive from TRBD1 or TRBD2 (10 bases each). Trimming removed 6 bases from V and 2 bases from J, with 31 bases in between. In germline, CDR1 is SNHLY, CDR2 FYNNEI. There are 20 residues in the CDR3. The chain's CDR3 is CASRDRGRLSGRARQETQYF. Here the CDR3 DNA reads TGTGCCAGCAGAGACAGGGGGCGCCTCAGCGGGAGGGCGAGGCAAGAGACCCAGTACTTC. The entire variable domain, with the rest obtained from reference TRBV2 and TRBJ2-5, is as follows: EPEVTQTPSHQVTQMGQEVILRCVPISNHLYFYWYRQILGQKVEFLVSFYNNEISEKSEIFDDQFSVERPDGSNFTLKIRSTKLEDSAMYFCASRDRGRLSGRARQETQYFGPGTRLLVL.

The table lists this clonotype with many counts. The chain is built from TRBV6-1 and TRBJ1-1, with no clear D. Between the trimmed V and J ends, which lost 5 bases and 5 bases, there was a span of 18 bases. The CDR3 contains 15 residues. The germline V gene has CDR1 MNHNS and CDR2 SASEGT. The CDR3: CASSYGPSGRTEAFF. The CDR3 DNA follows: TGTGCCAGCAGTTACGGGCCCTCAGGAAGGACTGAAGCTTTCTTT.